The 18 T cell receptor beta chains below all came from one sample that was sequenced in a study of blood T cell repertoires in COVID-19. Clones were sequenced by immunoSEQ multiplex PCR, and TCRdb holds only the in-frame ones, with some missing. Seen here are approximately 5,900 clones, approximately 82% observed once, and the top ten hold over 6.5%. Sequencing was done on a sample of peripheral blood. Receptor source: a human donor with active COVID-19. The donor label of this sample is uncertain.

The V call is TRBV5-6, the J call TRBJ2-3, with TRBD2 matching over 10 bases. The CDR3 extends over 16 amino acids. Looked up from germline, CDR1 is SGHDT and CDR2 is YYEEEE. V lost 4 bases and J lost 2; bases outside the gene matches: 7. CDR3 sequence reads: CASSIGTSDPTDTQYF. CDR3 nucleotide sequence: TGTGCCAGCAGCATAGGGACTAGCGACCCCACAGATACGCAGTATTTT.

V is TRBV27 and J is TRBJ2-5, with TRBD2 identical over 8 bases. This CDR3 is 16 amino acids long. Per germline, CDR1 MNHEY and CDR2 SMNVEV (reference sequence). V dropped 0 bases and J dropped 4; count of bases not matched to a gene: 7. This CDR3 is CASSLSSAGAVETQYF. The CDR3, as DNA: TGTGCCAGCAGTTTATCGTCAGCGGGAGCAGTAGAGACCCAGTACTTC.

The CDR3 nucleotides read TGTGCCAGCAGTGAACTGCAGGGGAAGAACACTGAAGCTTTCTTT. Its translation: CASSELQGKNTEAFF. This chain uses TRBV25-1 with TRBJ1-1, with a tentative D call TRBD1 (6 bases). Trimming stripped 2 bases from V and 1 base from J, with 11 bases between. The CDR3 runs to 15 residues. Germline V gene data show CDR1 as MGHDK and CDR2 as SYGVNS.

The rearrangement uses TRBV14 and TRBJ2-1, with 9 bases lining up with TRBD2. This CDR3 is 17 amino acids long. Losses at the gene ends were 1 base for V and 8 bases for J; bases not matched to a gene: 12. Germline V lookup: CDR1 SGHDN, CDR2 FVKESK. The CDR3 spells CASSQGGTSSLRDEQFF. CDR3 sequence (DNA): TGTGCCAGCAGCCAAGGGGGGACTAGCAGTCTACGCGATGAGCAGTTCTTC. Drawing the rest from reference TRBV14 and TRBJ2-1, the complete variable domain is EAGVTQFPSHSVIEKGQTVTLRCDPISGHDNLYWYRRVMGKEIKFLLHFVKESKQDESGMPNNRFLAERTGGTYSTLKVQPAELEDSGVYFCASSQGGTSSLRDEQFFGPGTRLTVL.

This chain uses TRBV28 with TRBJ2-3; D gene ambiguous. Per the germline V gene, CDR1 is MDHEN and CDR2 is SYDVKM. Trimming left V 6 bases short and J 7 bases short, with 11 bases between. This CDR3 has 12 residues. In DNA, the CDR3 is TGTGCCAGCAGCCCGAGCACCTATACGCAGTATTTT. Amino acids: CASSPSTYTQYF.

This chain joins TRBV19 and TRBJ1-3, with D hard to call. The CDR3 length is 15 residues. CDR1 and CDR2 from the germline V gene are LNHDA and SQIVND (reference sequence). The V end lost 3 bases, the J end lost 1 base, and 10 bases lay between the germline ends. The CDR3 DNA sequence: TGTGCCAGTAGTATGCCGCGGCGGTCTGGAAACACCATATATTTT. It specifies CASSMPRRSGNTIYF.

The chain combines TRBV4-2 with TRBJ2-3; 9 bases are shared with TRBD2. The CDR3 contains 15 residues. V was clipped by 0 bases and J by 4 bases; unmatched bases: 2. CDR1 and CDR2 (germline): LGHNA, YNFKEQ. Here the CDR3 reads CASSQDSGGADTQYF. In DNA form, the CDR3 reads TGTGCCAGCAGCCAAGATAGCGGGGGTGCAGATACGCAGTATTTT.

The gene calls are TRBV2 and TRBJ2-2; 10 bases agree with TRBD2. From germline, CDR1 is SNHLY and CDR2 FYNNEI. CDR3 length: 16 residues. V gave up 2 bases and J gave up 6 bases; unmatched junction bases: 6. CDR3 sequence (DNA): TGTGCCAGCAGTGAAAAAGCGGGAGGGCCCCCCGGGGAGCTGTTTTTT. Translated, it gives CASSEKAGGPPGELFF.

This CDR3 is CASSPGRGRTYNEQFF. CDR3 in DNA: TGTGCCAGCAGCCCAGGGCGGGGGCGGACCTACAATGAGCAGTTCTTC. V is TRBV11-3 and J is TRBJ2-1; TRBD2 is a possible D gene (7 bases). Germline CDR1 SGHNT, CDR2 YENEEA. Trimming left V 5 bases short and J 2 bases short, with 16 bases between. The CDR3 length is 16 residues.

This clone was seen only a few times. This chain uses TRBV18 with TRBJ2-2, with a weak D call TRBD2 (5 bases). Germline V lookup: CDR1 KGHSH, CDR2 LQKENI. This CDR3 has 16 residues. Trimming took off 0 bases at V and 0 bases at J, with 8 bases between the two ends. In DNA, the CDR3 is TGTGCCAGCTCACCACCGAGCGGAGCGAACACCGGGGAGCTGTTTTTT. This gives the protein CASSPPSGANTGELFF.

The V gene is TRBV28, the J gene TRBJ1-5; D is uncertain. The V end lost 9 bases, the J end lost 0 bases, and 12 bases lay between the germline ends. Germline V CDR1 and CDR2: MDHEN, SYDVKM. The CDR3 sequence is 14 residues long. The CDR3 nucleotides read TGTGCCAGTCAGAATGACTATAGCAATCAGCCCCAGCATTTT. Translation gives CASQNDYSNQPQHF.

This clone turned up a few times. Here the CDR3 reads CASSLTDTQYF. The CDR3 DNA sequence: TGTGCCAGCAGTCTAACAGATACGCAGTATTTT. The V and J genes are TRBV3-1 (or the pseudogene TRBV3-2) and TRBJ2-3, with no clear D. The CDR3 loop spans 11 amino acids. V gave up 6 bases and J gave up 3 bases, with 4 bases separating them. Germline CDR1 is LGHDT and CDR2 is YNNKEL (reference sequence).

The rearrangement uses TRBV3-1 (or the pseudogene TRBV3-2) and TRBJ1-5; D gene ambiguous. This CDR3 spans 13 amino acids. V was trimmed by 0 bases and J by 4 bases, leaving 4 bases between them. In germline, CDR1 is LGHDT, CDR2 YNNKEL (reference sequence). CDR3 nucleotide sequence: TGTGCCAGCAGCCAAGAGCGAAATCAGCCCCAGCATTTT. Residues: CASSQERNQPQHF.

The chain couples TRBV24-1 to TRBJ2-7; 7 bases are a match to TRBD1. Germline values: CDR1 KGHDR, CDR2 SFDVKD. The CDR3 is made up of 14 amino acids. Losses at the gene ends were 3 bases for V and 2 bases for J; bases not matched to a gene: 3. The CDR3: CATSDMRGPYEQYF. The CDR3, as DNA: TGTGCCACCAGTGATATGAGGGGGCCCTACGAGCAGTACTTC.

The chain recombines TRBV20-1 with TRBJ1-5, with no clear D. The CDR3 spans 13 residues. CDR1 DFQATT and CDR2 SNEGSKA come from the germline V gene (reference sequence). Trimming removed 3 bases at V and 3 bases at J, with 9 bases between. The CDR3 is CSASPEYNQPQHF. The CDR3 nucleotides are TGCAGTGCTAGTCCGGAGTACAATCAGCCCCAGCATTTT.

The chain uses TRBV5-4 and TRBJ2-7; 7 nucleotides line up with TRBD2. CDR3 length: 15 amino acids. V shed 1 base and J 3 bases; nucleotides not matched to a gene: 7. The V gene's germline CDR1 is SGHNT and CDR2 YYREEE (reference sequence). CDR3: CASSLWGGSLYEQYF. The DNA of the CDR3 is TGTGCCAGCAGCTTGTGGGGCGGGAGTCTCTACGAGCAGTACTTC.

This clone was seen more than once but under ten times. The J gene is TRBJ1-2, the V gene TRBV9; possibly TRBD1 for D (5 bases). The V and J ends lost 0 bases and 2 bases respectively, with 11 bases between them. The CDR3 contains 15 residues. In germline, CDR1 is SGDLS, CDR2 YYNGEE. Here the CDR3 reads CASSVVGGGNYGYTF. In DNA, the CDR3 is TGTGCCAGCAGCGTAGTCGGGGGAGGGAACTATGGCTACACCTTC.

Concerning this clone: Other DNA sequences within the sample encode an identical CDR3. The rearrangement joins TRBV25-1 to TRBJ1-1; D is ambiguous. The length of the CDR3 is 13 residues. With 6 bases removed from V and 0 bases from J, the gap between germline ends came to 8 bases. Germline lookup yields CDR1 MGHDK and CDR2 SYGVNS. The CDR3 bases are TGTGCCAGCAGGTACGGTATGAACACTGAAGCTTTCTTT. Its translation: CASRYGMNTEAFF.